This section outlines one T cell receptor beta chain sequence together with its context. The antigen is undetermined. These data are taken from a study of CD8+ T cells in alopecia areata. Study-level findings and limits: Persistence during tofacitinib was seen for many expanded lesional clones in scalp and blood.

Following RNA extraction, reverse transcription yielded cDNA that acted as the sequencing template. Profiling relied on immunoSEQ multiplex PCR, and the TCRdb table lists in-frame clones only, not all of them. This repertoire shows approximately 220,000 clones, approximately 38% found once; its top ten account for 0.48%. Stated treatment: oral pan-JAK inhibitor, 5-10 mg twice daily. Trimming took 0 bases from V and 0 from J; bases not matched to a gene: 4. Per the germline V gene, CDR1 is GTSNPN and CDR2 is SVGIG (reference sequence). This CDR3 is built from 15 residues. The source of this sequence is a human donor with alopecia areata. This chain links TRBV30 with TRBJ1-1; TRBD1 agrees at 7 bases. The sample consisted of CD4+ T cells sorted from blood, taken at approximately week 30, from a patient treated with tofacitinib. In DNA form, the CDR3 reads TGTGCCTGGAGTGTAAGACAGGGCATGAACACTGAAGCTTTCTTT. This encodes CAWSVRQGMNTEAFF.